The rows below give T cell receptor beta chains drawn from one sample of a study of blood T cells in healthy people across ages. TCRdb redid the calling of the 5' RACE reads with MiXCR, one entry per CDR3 protein. The repertoire consists of about 570,000 distinct CDR3 sequences, with 27% occurring once and the leading ten covering around a sixth. Sequencing used blood. The receptors come from a woman aged 70-85 years in good health. CDR3s include the opening cysteine and the closing phenylalanine or tryptophan. Each record gives: J gene, clone size, V gene, D gene, CDR3 DNA, CDR3 protein. The D gene is left open where the match is weak. Size is stated for part of the rows, as once, few or many counts, or as a class when the clone is expanded.

J gene: TRBJ2-5; clone size: few; V gene: TRBV20-1; D gene: TRBD2; CDR3 DNA: TGCAGTGCTAGAGTGCGGAGAGCGGGGGGTAGAGAGGAGACCCAGTACTTC; CDR3 protein: CSARVRRAGGREETQYF
J gene: TRBJ2-3; clone size: .; V gene: TRBV19; D gene: TRBD2; CDR3 DNA: TGTGCCAGTAGTATTTCTGAGATAGCGGGGGGTTCCACAGATACGCAGTATTTT; CDR3 protein: CASSISEIAGGSTDTQYF
J gene: TRBJ2-1; clone size: .; V gene: TRBV5-1; D gene: .; CDR3 DNA: TGCGCCAGCAGCTTGGGGTGGAAAGGCAATGAGCAGTTCTTC; CDR3 protein: CASSLGWKGNEQFF
J gene: TRBJ1-2; clone size: .; V gene: TRBV12-3/TRBV12-4; D gene: TRBD1; CDR3 DNA: TGTGCCAGCTCCGTGGGGACAGGGGGGATTGGCTACACCTTC; CDR3 protein: CASSVGTGGIGYTF
J gene: TRBJ1-6; clone size: many; V gene: TRBV11-2; D gene: .; CDR3 DNA: TGTGCCAGCAGCTCCCGGCCGGGGGGGAGCTCCTATAATTCACCCCTCCACTTT; CDR3 protein: CASSSRPGGSSYNSPLHF
J gene: TRBJ2-3; clone size: .; V gene: TRBV20-1; D gene: .; CDR3 DNA: TGCAGTGCCCCAGCTGGGACGGATACGCAGTATTTT; CDR3 protein: CSAPAGTDTQYF
J gene: TRBJ1-1; clone size: .; V gene: TRBV3-1; D gene: .; CDR3 DNA: TGTGCCAGCAGCCAAGGGAGGAGGGGGACGGACACTGAGGCTTTCTTT; CDR3 protein: CASSQGRRGTDTEAFF
J gene: TRBJ2-1; clone size: few; V gene: TRBV4-2; D gene: .; CDR3 DNA: TGTGCCAGCAGCCAAGTACAGATCTTATCCTACAATGAGCAGTTCTTC; CDR3 protein: CASSQVQILSYNEQFF
J gene: TRBJ1-1; clone size: .; V gene: TRBV6-5; D gene: .; CDR3 DNA: TGTGCCAGCAGTTACTCGATTCGGACTAACACTGAAGCTTTCTTT; CDR3 protein: CASSYSIRTNTEAFF
J gene: TRBJ2-6; clone size: .; V gene: TRBV4-3; D gene: .; CDR3 DNA: TGCGCCAGCAGCCAAGTAGGGGGGGCCAACGTCCTGACTTTC; CDR3 protein: CASSQVGGANVLTF
J gene: TRBJ1-4; clone size: .; V gene: TRBV12-3/TRBV12-4; D gene: .; CDR3 DNA: TGTGCCAGCAGTTTACAAGGGGCGGAAGGAAAACTGTTTTTT; CDR3 protein: CASSLQGAEGKLFF
J gene: TRBJ2-2; clone size: few; V gene: TRBV7-2; D gene: .; CDR3 DNA: TGTGCCAGCAGCTTAGTTGAGCTAGCCCCCCCCGGGGAGCTGTTTTTT; CDR3 protein: CASSLVELAPPGELFF
J gene: TRBJ2-7; clone size: few; V gene: TRBV4-1; D gene: TRBD1; CDR3 DNA: TGCGCCAGCAGCCAAACCGGACAGGGTTACTCCTACGAGCAGTACTTC; CDR3 protein: CASSQTGQGYSYEQYF
J gene: TRBJ1-2; clone size: .; V gene: TRBV4-2; D gene: .; CDR3 DNA: TGTGCCAGCAGCCCCGAGAAGGGGCGGGACTATGGCTACACCTTC; CDR3 protein: CASSPEKGRDYGYTF
J gene: TRBJ2-7; clone size: .; V gene: TRBV9; D gene: .; CDR3 DNA: TGTGCCAGCAGCCCGGGGTACGGGGGGCCCACCTACGAGCAGTACTTC; CDR3 protein: CASSPGYGGPTYEQYF
J gene: TRBJ2-7; clone size: .; V gene: TRBV14; D gene: TRBD1; CDR3 DNA: TGTGCCAGCAGCCAACTCGGGACAGGGGGCGTCTACGAGCAGTACTTC; CDR3 protein: CASSQLGTGGVYEQYF
J gene: TRBJ2-1; clone size: .; V gene: TRBV30; D gene: TRBD2; CDR3 DNA: TGTGCCTGGAGTGAACTAGCGGGGGGCTACAATGAGCAGTTCTTC; CDR3 protein: CAWSELAGGYNEQFF
J gene: TRBJ2-5; clone size: .; V gene: TRBV20-1; D gene: TRBD2; CDR3 DNA: TGCAGTGCTAGCCTATATACTAGCGGGGGGCGAGAGACCCAGTACTTC; CDR3 protein: CSASLYTSGGRETQYF
J gene: TRBJ2-7; clone size: .; V gene: TRBV18; D gene: .; CDR3 DNA: TGTGCCAGCTCACCGGGAGGTAGCGGCACCTACGAGCAGTACTTC; CDR3 protein: CASSPGGSGTYEQYF
J gene: TRBJ1-2; clone size: few; V gene: TRBV20-1; D gene: .; CDR3 DNA: TGCAGTGCTGTTGAACAGGGTGACTATGGCTACACCTTC; CDR3 protein: CSAVEQGDYGYTF
J gene: TRBJ2-5; clone size: .; V gene: TRBV7-2; D gene: .; CDR3 DNA: TGTGCCAGCAGCTTAGCTGGCAGGGTGGAGACCCAGTACTTC; CDR3 protein: CASSLAGRVETQYF
J gene: TRBJ1-3; clone size: .; V gene: TRBV28; D gene: .; CDR3 DNA: TGTGCCAGCAGTTTACCCCGACTCATCGCTAACTTCAGGAACACCGTATATTTT; CDR3 protein: CASSLPRLIANFRNTVYF
J gene: TRBJ2-7; clone size: .; V gene: TRBV28; D gene: TRBD1; CDR3 DNA: TGTGCCAGCTCCTCAGGGGGACAGGGGACTTACGAGCAGTACTTC; CDR3 protein: CASSSGGQGTYEQYF
J gene: TRBJ2-2; clone size: .; V gene: TRBV12-3/TRBV12-4; D gene: .; CDR3 DNA: TGTGCCAGCAGTTTTAGGGGAGCAGGGGACACCGGGGAGCTGTTTTTT; CDR3 protein: CASSFRGAGDTGELFF
J gene: TRBJ2-5; clone size: .; V gene: TRBV9; D gene: TRBD2; CDR3 DNA: TGTGCCAGCAGCGTAGCTACAAGCGGGGGATTGGAGACCCAGTACTTC; CDR3 protein: CASSVATSGGLETQYF
J gene: TRBJ2-7; clone size: .; V gene: TRBV12-3/TRBV12-4; D gene: .; CDR3 DNA: TGTGCCAGCAGCCTTAAGATGAACGAGCAGTACTTC; CDR3 protein: CASSLKMNEQYF